A single sample gave rise to the 7 T cell receptor beta chains below, sequenced in a study of CD8 T cells in ankylosing spondylitis. TCRdb fed the 5' RACE reads into MiXCR, producing one record per CDR3 protein. The sample holds under 250,000 distinct CDR3 sequences; 7.5% to 9.5% are singletons and the top ten take around 4.4%. The specimen sequenced was blood, either unsorted or a sorted T cell fraction (not recorded which). These receptors were obtained from a female donor with ankylosing spondylitis or in good health (not recorded which).

This clonotype appeared a few times. V is TRBV27 and J is TRBJ1-2; D gene ambiguous. The V and J ends lost 4 bases and 5 bases respectively, with 17 bases between them. There are 15 residues in the CDR3. Germline CDR1 MNHEY, CDR2 SMNVEV (reference sequence). The CDR3 sequence is CASSSSSGQIYGYTF. CDR3 in DNA: TGTGCCAGCAGTTCCTCCTCCGGGCAGATTTATGGCTACACCTTC.

This clonotype was seen many times. V is TRBV12-3 or TRBV12-4 and J is TRBJ1-1; D uncertain. Trimming took off 3 bases at V and 11 bases at J, with 13 bases between the two ends. The CDR3 contains 12 residues. CDR3 DNA: TGTGCCAGCAGTTTCGGGCAAGTGGACGCTTTCTTT. Amino acids: CASSFGQVDAFF.

This chain connects TRBV28 to TRBJ2-1; 10 bases are a match to TRBD2. The CDR3 consists of 14 residues. CDR1 and CDR2 (germline): MDHEN, SYDVKM. V gave up 7 bases and J gave up 9 bases; unmatched junction bases: 9. CDR3 amino acids: CASTKSGRAREQFF. For the CDR3, the DNA is TGTGCCAGCACCAAGAGCGGGAGGGCCCGTGAGCAGTTCTTC.

The sample holds many counts of this clonotype. The CDR3 spells CASSVASGSLNTQYF. CDR3 in DNA: TGTGCCAGCAGCGTAGCTTCTGGCAGCCTAAATACGCAGTATTTT. The V and J genes are TRBV9 and TRBJ2-3; D gene uncertain. Germline V gene sequence: CDR1 SGDLS, CDR2 YYNGEE. V shed 0 bases and J shed 7 bases, with 15 bases lying between them. This CDR3 is 15 amino acids long. The variable domain in full, completed from reference TRBV9 and TRBJ2-3, reads DSGVTQTPKHLITATGQRVTLRCSPRSGDLSVYWYQQSLDQGLQFLIQYYNGEERAKGNILERFSAQQFPDLHSELNLSSLELGDSALYFCASSVASGSLNTQYFGPGTRLTVL.

This clonotype has a handful of counts. The V call is TRBV21-1, the J call TRBJ2-7; TRBD2 was called by the table and not checked on the DNA. TRBV21-1 is described as a pseudogene. There are 20 residues in the CDR3. The CDR3 coding sequence is TGTGCCAGCAGCAAAGTCCGGGAAGGACCTTCTAGCGGGCTCTCCTACGAGCAGTACTTC. Translating it yields CASSKVREGPSSGLSYEQYF.

This clonotype has ten or more counts. The chain joins TRBV6-5 to TRBJ2-1; a possible D gene is TRBD2 (5 bases). V lost 0 bases to trimming and J lost 5 bases, with 14 bases between them. Per the germline V gene, CDR1 is MNHEY and CDR2 is SVGAGI. The CDR3 contains 16 residues. In DNA, the CDR3 is TGTGCCAGCAGTTACTCAAAGTCAGGAGGAAACAATGAGCAGTTCTTC. Translated, it gives CASSYSKSGGNNEQFF.

This rearrangement joins TRBV11-1 to TRBJ2-1; 10 bases match TRBD2. Trimming cost V 0 bases and J 3 bases; bases outside gene matches: 8. The length of the CDR3 is 18 residues. Per the germline V gene, CDR1 is SGHAT and CDR2 is FQDESV (reference sequence). CDR3 sequence (DNA): TGTGCCAGCAGCTTAGCTTCCAGACTAGCGGGTAACTACAATGAGCAGTTCTTC. Translating it yields CASSLASRLAGNYNEQFF. The full variable domain, rest sourced from reference TRBV11-1 and TRBJ2-1, is EAEVAQSPRYKITEKSQAVAFWCDPISGHATLYWYRQILGQGPELLVQFQDESVVDDSQLPKDRFSAERLKGVDSTLKIQPAELGDSAMYLCASSLASRLAGNYNEQFFGPGTRLTVL.